The 9 T cell receptor beta chains below all came from one sample that was sequenced in a study of glioma-infiltrating T cells after dendritic cell vaccination. The table came from immunoSEQ multiplex PCR; TCRdb's copy has only in-frame clones and leaves some out. The sample holds tens of thousands of clones, 82% seen once. Source: blood, taken before dendritic cell vaccination. These receptors came from a human donor with glioblastoma.

The chain uses TRBV10-3 and TRBJ2-2; 7 bases align to TRBD1. V gave up 5 bases and J gave up 4 bases; unmatched junction bases: 7. Germline assignment: CDR1 ENHRY and CDR2 SYGVKD. CDR3 size: 15 residues. This chain's CDR3 is CAISNRGKPTGELFF. The CDR3 nucleotides are TGTGCCATCAGTAACAGGGGAAAACCCACCGGGGAGCTGTTTTTT.

The J gene is TRBJ2-2, the V gene TRBV19, with D maybe TRBD2 (6 bases). Per germline, CDR1 LNHDA and CDR2 SQIVND (reference sequence). The CDR3 is 15 residues long. V was trimmed by 4 bases and J by 3 bases, leaving 12 bases between them. The CDR3 nucleotides read TGTGCCAGTAGTACCCGGACTACCTACACCGGGGAGCTGTTTTTT. Its protein is CASSTRTTYTGELFF.

The chain uses TRBV29-1 and TRBJ2-5, with 7 bases that match TRBD1. Germline loops: CDR1 SQVTM, CDR2 ANQGSEA. Trimming cost V 8 bases and J 4 bases; bases outside gene matches: 4. The CDR3 consists of 11 residues. This CDR3 is CSIYRGETQYF. Here the CDR3 DNA reads TGCAGCATCTACAGGGGAGAGACCCAGTACTTC.

This rearrangement joins TRBV30 to TRBJ2-1; TRBD2 matches 7 bases. Germline lookup yields CDR1 GTSNPN and CDR2 SVGIG (reference sequence). The CDR3 runs 15 residues. V lost 5 bases to trimming and J lost 6 bases; unmatched junction nucleotides: 13. CDR3 in amino acids: CAWGSLRGSPNEQFF. CDR3 DNA sequence: TGTGCCTGGGGTTCTTTGCGGGGGAGTCCCAATGAGCAGTTCTTC.

The rearrangement links TRBV5-1 to TRBJ1-6; a possible D gene is TRBD1 (6 bases). This CDR3 contains 16 residues. Germline V gives CDR1 SGHRS, CDR2 YFSETQ. Trimming took 0 bases from V and 9 from J, leaving 16 bases between them. CDR3 nucleotides: TGCGCCAGCAGCTTGGGAAGTTATGGGACAAGTTCACCCCTCCACTTT. This translates into CASSLGSYGTSSPLHF.

The CDR3 spells CASSHDLTSTNTGELFF. The CDR3 nucleotides read TGTGCCAGCTCACACGACTTGACTTCGACGAACACCGGGGAGCTGTTTTTT. This chain connects TRBV18 to TRBJ2-2; D not certain. The V and J ends lost 4 bases and 0 bases respectively, with 15 bases between them. Germline V gene lookup returns CDR1 KGHSH and CDR2 LQKENI. This CDR3 is built from 17 residues.

This chain joins TRBV20-1 and TRBJ2-7; 7 nucleotides match TRBD1. Germline CDR1 reads DFQATT; CDR2 reads SNEGSKA (reference sequence). Trimming removed 6 bases from V and 3 bases from J; junction bases left unmatched: 2. The CDR3 extends over 11 amino acids. Here the CDR3 DNA reads TGCAGTGCCCGGGACAGCTACGAGCAGTACTTC. As protein: CSARDSYEQYF.

Concerning this clone itself: At one end the junction does not follow the germline gene, possibly because of a read error. The chain links TRBV7-9 to TRBJ2-7; 8 bases match TRBD1. The CDR3 covers 14 residues. Germline CDR1 SEHNR, CDR2 FQNEAQ (reference sequence). CDR3 in amino acids: CASSIGQGRNEQCF. CDR3 DNA sequence: TGTGCCAGCTCAATAGGACAGGGTAGGAACGAGCAGTGCTTC.

This chain joins TRBV5-1 and TRBJ1-1; no definite D call. Deletions cut 0 bases from V and 0 bases from J, with 6 bases between. Per the germline V gene, CDR1 is SGHRS and CDR2 is YFSETQ. The CDR3 has 14 amino acids. The CDR3 nucleotides are TGCGCCAGCAGCTTGGGGCGGTTGAACACTGAAGCTTTCTTT. This translates into CASSLGRLNTEAFF. The entire variable domain, with the rest obtained from reference TRBV5-1 and TRBJ1-1, is as follows: KAGVTQTPRYLIKTRGQQVTLSCSPISGHRSVSWYQQTPGQGLQFLFEYFSETQRNKGNFPGRFSGRQFSNSRSEMNVSTLELGDSALYLCASSLGRLNTEAFFGQGTRLTVV.